These T cell receptor beta chains were read from a single sample in a study of blood T cell repertoires in COVID-19. Only in-frame clones appear in the TCRdb table, and some are missing; sequencing was by immunoSEQ multiplex PCR. This repertoire shows 130,000 or so clones, about 90% found once; its top ten account for less than 2.5%. Sequenced input: peripheral blood. Source of these receptors: a man between 45 and 60 years old with active COVID-19. Each CDR3 is given with its conserved first and last residue. D genes are given only for firm matches. The size of a clone is reported for some rows only, either as once, few or many, or as a class for expanded clones.

v_call	d_call	clone_size	j_call	cdr3_nt	cdr3_aa
TRBV5-6	TRBD2	.	TRBJ2-2	TGTGCCAGCAGCCCGGACGGCGGGGGGACCGGGGAGCTGTTTTTT	CASSPDGGGTGELFF
TRBV6-1	.	.	TRBJ1-2	TGTGCCAGCAGTGAAGAGGCGGGGAACTATGGCTACACCTTC	CASSEEAGNYGYTF
TRBV6-4	.	.	TRBJ2-1	TGTGCCAGCAGTGACTCGGTTGGCAGGGCCGGGAATGAGCAGTTCTTC	CASSDSVGRAGNEQFF
TRBV5-6	.	.	TRBJ1-2	TGTGCCAGCAGCCCGATTTGGGCAGGAGGGGGCTACACCTTC	CASSPIWAGGGYTF
TRBV12-3/TRBV12-4	.	once	TRBJ1-5	TGTGCCAGCAGATTCACTGCTCAGCCCCAGCATTTT	CASRFTAQPQHF
TRBV7-8	TRBD1	.	TRBJ1-1	TGTGCCAGCAGCCGGGGACAGCTTGAAGCTTTCTTT	CASSRGQLEAFF
TRBV4-2	.	.	TRBJ2-2	TGTGCCAGCAGCCAAATCCGGGATGCTTTTAACTCCGGGGAGCTGTTTTTT	CASSQIRDAFNSGELFF
TRBV30	TRBD1	few	TRBJ1-2	TGTGCCTGGAGCGCCCGGACAGGGAGAATCCGAAACTATGGCTACACCTTC	CAWSARTGRIRNYGYTF
TRBV2	.	few	TRBJ1-3	TGTGCCAGCAGGGGGGGGATCTTCTCTGGAAACACCATATATTTT	CASRGGIFSGNTIYF
TRBV12-3/TRBV12-4	TRBD2	.	TRBJ2-5	TGTGCCAGCAGTCCAGGACTAGGAGAGACCCAGTACTTC	CASSPGLGETQYF
TRBV21-1	.	once	TRBJ1-1	TGTGCCAGCAGCAATAACCCGGCAGGTCCCCTCATCAACACTGAAGCTTTCTTT	CASSNNPAGPLINTEAFF
TRBV19	.	.	TRBJ1-1	TGTGCCAGTAGCACACGATTTACCACTGAAGCTTTCTTT	CASSTRFTTEAFF
TRBV5-1	TRBD1	once	TRBJ2-7	TGCGCCAGCAGCCTATGGACAGGGGCGTACGAGCAGTACTTC	CASSLWTGAYEQYF
TRBV6-5	TRBD1	.	TRBJ1-1	TGTGCCGGAACTCCGGGACAGGGAGGATACACTGAAGCTTTCTTT	CAGTPGQGGYTEAFF
TRBV3-1/TRBV3-2	.	.	TRBJ1-4	TGTGCCAGCAGCCAAGAAGCTCGTAATGAAAAACTGTTTTTT	CASSQEARNEKLFF
TRBV7-2	.	.	TRBJ1-1	TGTGCCAGCAGCTTAGTTACTGTGAACACTGAAGCTTTCTTT	CASSLVTVNTEAFF
TRBV2	.	.	TRBJ2-3	TGTGCCACTACTCGGGATTGGACAGATACGCAGTATTTT	CATTRDWTDTQYF
TRBV30	.	.	TRBJ1-3	TGTGCCTGGAGTCGTGACACCATATATTTT	CAWSRDTIYF
TRBV3-1/TRBV3-2	TRBD1	.	TRBJ1-2	TGTGCCAGCAGCCAATTCTCTCACAGGGGTAACTATGGCTACACCTTC	CASSQFSHRGNYGYTF
TRBV19	.	.	TRBJ2-7	TGTGCCAGTAGTACCAGGGGGGTCCACGAGCAGTACTTC	CASSTRGVHEQYF
TRBV3-1/TRBV3-2	TRBD2	.	TRBJ2-1	TGTGCCAGCAGCCAAAGCCCTCCGGGACTAGCGGGGCCGAGCTCCTACAATGAGCAGTTCTTC	CASSQSPPGLAGPSSYNEQFF
TRBV9	TRBD2	.	TRBJ2-5	TGTGCCAGCAGCGGACTAGCGGGGGTTCAAGAGACCCAGTACTTC	CASSGLAGVQETQYF
TRBV5-1	.	.	TRBJ2-3	TGCGCCAGCACCCCGGGTCGACCCGCAGATACGCAGTATTTT	CASTPGRPADTQYF
TRBV6-6	TRBD2	.	TRBJ2-1	TGTGCCAGCAAAAGCGGGGGGGCAAATGAGCAGTTCTTC	CASKSGGANEQFF
TRBV6-5	.	.	TRBJ1-2	TGTGCCAGCAGTTACCAACAGGGAACTAACTATGGCTACACCTTC	CASSYQQGTNYGYTF
TRBV5-1	.	once	TRBJ1-1	TGCGCCAGCACCCTCGGAGCTGAAGCTTTCTTT	CASTLGAEAFF
TRBV9	.	once	TRBJ2-2	TGTGCCAGCAGCGTAGGCTTGAGGAGCACCGGGGAGCTGTTTTTT	CASSVGLRSTGELFF
TRBV9	TRBD1	.	TRBJ2-5	TGTGCCAGCAGCGTAGCTCGTGTAGGGACAGGGGAAGAGACCCAGTACTTC	CASSVARVGTGEETQYF
TRBV24-1	TRBD1	.	TRBJ2-7	TGTGCCACCAGTGACCTTAACAGGGGTGGGCACGAGCAGTACTTC	CATSDLNRGGHEQYF
TRBV19	.	.	TRBJ1-1	TGTGCCACCCAAGGGTATGCGGGACTCAACACTGAAGCTTTCTTT	CATQGYAGLNTEAFF
TRBV2	TRBD1	.	TRBJ2-2	TGTGCCAGCAGGCACCGGGACAGGGGGCACCCGAACACCGGGGAGCTGTTTTTT	CASRHRDRGHPNTGELFF
TRBV4-1	TRBD1	.	TRBJ1-2	TGCGCCAGCAGCCAAGGGCAGGGGGTGGTCTATGGCTACACCTTC	CASSQGQGVVYGYTF
TRBV2	.	few	TRBJ1-5	TGTGCCAGCAGTAGAGGCCCCAGGGCCCTTGACCGCAATCAGCCCCAGCATTTT	CASSRGPRALDRNQPQHF
TRBV7-9	.	.	TRBJ1-3	TGTGCCAGCAGCTTTCAGGGATCCCGCTCTGGAAACACCATATATTTT	CASSFQGSRSGNTIYF
TRBV19	.	.	TRBJ1-1	TGTGCCAGTAGTATACGTAGAGACACTGAAGCTTTCTTT	CASSIRRDTEAFF
TRBV7-3	.	.	TRBJ2-1	TGTGCCAGCAGCTATGACTTTTACAATGAGCAGTTCTTC	CASSYDFYNEQFF
TRBV18	TRBD1	.	TRBJ2-7	TGTGCCAGCTCACCAGGACAGGCGGTGCGCGAGCAGTACTTC	CASSPGQAVREQYF
TRBV11-2	TRBD1	.	TRBJ1-4	TGTGCCAGCAGCTCCGTGAGGGGGCCCTCAACTAATGAAAAACTGTTTTTT	CASSSVRGPSTNEKLFF
TRBV5-1	.	.	TRBJ2-1	TGCGCCAGCAGCTCGACAGGACGTCAAGGCAATGAGCAGTTCTTC	CASSSTGRQGNEQFF
TRBV10-3	TRBD1	.	TRBJ1-1	TGTGCCATCAGTGATCCCGGACAGGGGAACACTGAAGCTTTCTTT	CAISDPGQGNTEAFF
TRBV6-8	.	few	TRBJ2-7	TGTGCCAGCAGTTACGGGGAGGGGGGACTCGAGCAGTACTTC	CASSYGEGGLEQYF
TRBV3-1/TRBV3-2	TRBD1	.	TRBJ2-7	TGTGCCAGCAGCCGCCCGACAGGGGGCGGTTACGAGCAGTACTTC	CASSRPTGGGYEQYF
TRBV27	.	.	TRBJ2-1	TGTGCCAGCATTAGTGGCAGTCAGGGTGAGCAGTTCTTC	CASISGSQGEQFF
TRBV9	.	.	TRBJ1-4	TGTGCCAGCAGCGTTGGAGGGGCACCTGAAAAACTGTTTTTT	CASSVGGAPEKLFF
TRBV5-8	.	.	TRBJ2-3	TGTGCCAGCAGCCAAACTACCACAGATACGCAGTATTTT	CASSQTTTDTQYF